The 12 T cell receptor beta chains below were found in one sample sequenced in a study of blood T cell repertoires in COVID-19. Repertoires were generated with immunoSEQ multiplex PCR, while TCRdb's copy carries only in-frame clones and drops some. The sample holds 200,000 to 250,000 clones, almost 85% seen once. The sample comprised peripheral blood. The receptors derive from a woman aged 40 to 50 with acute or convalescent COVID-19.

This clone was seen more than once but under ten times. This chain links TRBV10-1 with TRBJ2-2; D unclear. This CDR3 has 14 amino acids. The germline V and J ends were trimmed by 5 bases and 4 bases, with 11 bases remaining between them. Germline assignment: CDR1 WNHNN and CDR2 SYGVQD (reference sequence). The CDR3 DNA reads TGCGCCAGCAGTCAGGCTGGTGGCACCGGGGAGCTGTTTTTT. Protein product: CASSQAGGTGELFF.

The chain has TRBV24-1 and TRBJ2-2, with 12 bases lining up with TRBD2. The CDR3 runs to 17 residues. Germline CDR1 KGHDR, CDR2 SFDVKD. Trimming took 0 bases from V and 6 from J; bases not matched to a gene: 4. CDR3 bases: TGTGCCACCAGTGATTTGACGACTAGCGGGAGACCCGGGGAGCTGTTTTTT. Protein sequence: CATSDLTTSGRPGELFF.

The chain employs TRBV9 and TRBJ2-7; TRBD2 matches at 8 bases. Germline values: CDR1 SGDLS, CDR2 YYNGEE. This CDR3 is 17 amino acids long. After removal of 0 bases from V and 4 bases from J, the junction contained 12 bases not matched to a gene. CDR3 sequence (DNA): TGTGCCAGCAGCGTAGACCCCCCAGCGGGAGTAAGGTACGAGCAGTACTTC. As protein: CASSVDPPAGVRYEQYF.

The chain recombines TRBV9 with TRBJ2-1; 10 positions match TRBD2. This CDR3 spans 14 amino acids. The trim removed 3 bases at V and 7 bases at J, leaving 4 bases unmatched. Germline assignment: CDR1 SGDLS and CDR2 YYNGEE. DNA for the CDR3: TGTGCCAGCAGCGCTAGCGGGAGTTTAAATGAGCAGTTCTTC. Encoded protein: CASSASGSLNEQFF. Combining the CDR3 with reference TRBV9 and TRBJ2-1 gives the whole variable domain DSGVTQTPKHLITATGQRVTLRCSPRSGDLSVYWYQQSLDQGLQFLIQYYNGEERAKGNILERFSAQQFPDLHSELNLSSLELGDSALYFCASSASGSLNEQFFGPGTRLTVL.

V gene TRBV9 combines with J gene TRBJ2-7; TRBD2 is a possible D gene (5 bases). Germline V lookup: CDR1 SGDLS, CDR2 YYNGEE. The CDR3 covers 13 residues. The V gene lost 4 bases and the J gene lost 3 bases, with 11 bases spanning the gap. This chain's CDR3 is CASSPPGSYEQYF. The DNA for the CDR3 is TGTGCCAGCAGCCCCCCGGGGAGCTACGAGCAGTACTTC. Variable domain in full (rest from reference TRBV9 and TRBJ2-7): DSGVTQTPKHLITATGQRVTLRCSPRSGDLSVYWYQQSLDQGLQFLIQYYNGEERAKGNILERFSAQQFPDLHSELNLSSLELGDSALYFCASSPPGSYEQYFGPGTRLTVT.

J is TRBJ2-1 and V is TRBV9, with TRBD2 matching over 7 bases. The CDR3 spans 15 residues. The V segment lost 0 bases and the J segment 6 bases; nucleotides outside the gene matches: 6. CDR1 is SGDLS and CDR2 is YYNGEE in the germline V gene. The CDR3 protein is CASSVGGGSGNEQFF. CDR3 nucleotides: TGTGCCAGCAGCGTAGGGGGCGGGAGTGGCAATGAGCAGTTCTTC.

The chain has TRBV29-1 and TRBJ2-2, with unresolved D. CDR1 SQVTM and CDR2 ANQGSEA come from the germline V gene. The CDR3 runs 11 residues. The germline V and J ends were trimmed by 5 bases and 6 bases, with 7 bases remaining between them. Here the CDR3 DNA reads TGCAGCGTTTCCAGTTCCGGGGAGCTGTTTTTT. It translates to CSVSSSGELFF.

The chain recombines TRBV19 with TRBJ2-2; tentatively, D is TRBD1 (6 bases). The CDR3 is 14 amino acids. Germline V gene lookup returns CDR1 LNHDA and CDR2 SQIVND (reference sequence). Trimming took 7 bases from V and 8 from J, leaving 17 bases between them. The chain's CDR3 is CASNSGQLWGELFF. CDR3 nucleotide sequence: TGTGCCAGTAATTCTGGACAGTTATGGGGGGAGCTGTTTTTT.

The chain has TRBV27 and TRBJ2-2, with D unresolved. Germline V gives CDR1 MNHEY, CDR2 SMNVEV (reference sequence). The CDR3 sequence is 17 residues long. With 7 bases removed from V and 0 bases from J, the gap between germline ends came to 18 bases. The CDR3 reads CASTPRRITTNTGELFF. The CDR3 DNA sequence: TGTGCCAGCACCCCTCGACGCATAACTACGAACACCGGGGAGCTGTTTTTT.

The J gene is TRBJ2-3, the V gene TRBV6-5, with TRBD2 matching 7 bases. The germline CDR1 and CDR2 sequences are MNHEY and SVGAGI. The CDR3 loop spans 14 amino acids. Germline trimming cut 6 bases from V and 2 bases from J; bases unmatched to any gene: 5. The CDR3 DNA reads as TGTGCCAGCAGCGCTAGCGGCCTCACAGATACGCAGTATTTT. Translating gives CASSASGLTDTQYF.

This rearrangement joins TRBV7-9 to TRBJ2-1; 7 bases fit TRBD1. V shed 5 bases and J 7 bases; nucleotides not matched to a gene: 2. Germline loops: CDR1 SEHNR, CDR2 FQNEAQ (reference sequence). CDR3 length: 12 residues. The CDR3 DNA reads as TGTGCCAGCAGCCTACAGGGGAATGAGCAGTTCTTC. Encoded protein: CASSLQGNEQFF.

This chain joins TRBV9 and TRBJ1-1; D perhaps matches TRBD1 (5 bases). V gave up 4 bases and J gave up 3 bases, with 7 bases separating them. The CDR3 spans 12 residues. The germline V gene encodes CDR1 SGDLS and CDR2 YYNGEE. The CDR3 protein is CASSPGYTEAFF. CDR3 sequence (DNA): TGTGCCAGCAGCCCAGGGTACACTGAAGCTTTCTTT.